Each of the 3 T cell receptor beta chains below was sequenced from the same sample in a study of T cell responses to AZD1222 COVID-19 vaccine. TCRdb keeps only in-frame clones here, not all; method: immunoSEQ multiplex PCR. This sample carries about 94,000 clones, nearly 90% of them seen once, and the ten largest clones take almost 8.5%. The sequencing here drew on peripheral blood, taken on day 0 of AZD1222 vaccination. These receptors were obtained from an adult in good health.

This clone was observed a single time. The V gene is TRBV7-2, the J gene TRBJ2-5, with D perhaps given as TRBD1 or TRBD2 (6 bases each). V was shortened by 5 bases and J by 1 base, with 20 bases between the two germline ends. Germline values: CDR1 SGHTA, CDR2 FQGNSA. The CDR3 sequence is 17 residues long. CDR3 in amino acids: CASSLVGGGNPQETQYF. The CDR3 bases are TGTGCCAGCAGCCTAGTCGGGGGCGGGAACCCCCAAGAGACCCAGTACTTC.

The chain recombines TRBV18 with TRBJ1-1, with unresolved D. CDR1 is KGHSH, CDR2 LQKENI, per germline. This CDR3 contains 17 residues. Trimming shortened V by 6 bases and J by 0 bases, and 20 bases separated the two germline ends. CDR3 DNA sequence: TGTGCCAGCTCCCGTGGAACAAGAAGGTGGATGAACACTGAAGCTTTCTTT. Translating gives CASSRGTRRWMNTEAFF. Variable domain in full (rest from reference TRBV18 and TRBJ1-1): NAGVMQNPRHLVRRRGQEARLRCSPMKGHSHVYWYRQLPEEGLKFMVYLQKENIIDESGMPKERFSAEFPKEGPSILRIQQVVRGDSAAYFCASSRGTRRWMNTEAFFGQGTRLTVV.

The rearrangement links TRBV5-1 to TRBJ2-1; 7 nucleotides line up with TRBD1. The CDR3 runs to 15 residues. V was pared by 3 bases and J by 3 bases, with 6 bases of the junction left unmatched. Germline CDR1 SGHRS, CDR2 YFSETQ. The CDR3 is CASSSSQGNYNEQFF. The CDR3 DNA follows: TGCGCCAGCAGCTCCTCACAGGGGAACTACAATGAGCAGTTCTTC. Based on the CDR3 plus reference TRBV5-1 and TRBJ2-1, the full variable domain is KAGVTQTPRYLIKTRGQQVTLSCSPISGHRSVSWYQQTPGQGLQFLFEYFSETQRNKGNFPGRFSGRQFSNSRSEMNVSTLELGDSALYLCASSSSQGNYNEQFFGPGTRLTVL.